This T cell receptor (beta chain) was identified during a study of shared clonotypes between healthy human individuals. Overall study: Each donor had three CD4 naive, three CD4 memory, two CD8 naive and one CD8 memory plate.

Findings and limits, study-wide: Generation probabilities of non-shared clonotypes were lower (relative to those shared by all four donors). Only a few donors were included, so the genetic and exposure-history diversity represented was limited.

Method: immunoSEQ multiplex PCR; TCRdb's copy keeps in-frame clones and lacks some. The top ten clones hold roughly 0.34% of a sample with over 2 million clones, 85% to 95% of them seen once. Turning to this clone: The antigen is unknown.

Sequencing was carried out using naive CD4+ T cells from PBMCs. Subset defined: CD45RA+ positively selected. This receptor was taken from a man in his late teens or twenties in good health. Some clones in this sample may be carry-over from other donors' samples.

The CDR3 DNA reads TGTGCCAGCAGCCCCCACGGGGAAGGGGACAATCAGCCCCAGCATTTT. Its protein product is CASSPHGEGDNQPQHF. The chain combines TRBV28 with TRBJ1-5; weak D call: TRBD1 (5 bases). With 6 bases removed from V and 3 bases from J, the gap between germline ends came to 18 bases. Germline CDR1 is MDHEN and CDR2 is SYDVKM. CDR3 length equals 16 residues.